Included here is one TCR beta chain sequence, with context. The study ran its PCR with 60 Vbeta and 13 Jbeta primers. The repertoire was sequenced with immunoSEQ multiplex PCR; TCRdb's copy has only in-frame clones and lacks some. The sample has roughly 220,000 clones, roughly three quarters seen once; the top ten hold about 1.7%. The record originates from a study of cytomegalovirus exposure and HLA in healthy donors. V was clipped by 4 bases and J by 6 bases; unmatched bases: 11. Per the germline V gene, CDR1 is SGHDT and CDR2 is YYEEEE. There are 16 residues in the CDR3. The receptor comes from a man between 50 and 59 years old in good health and CMV-seronegative. The chain is built from TRBV5-6 and TRBJ2-2; 8 bases are a match to TRBD2. The sequenced sample consisted of PBMCs. The CDR3 DNA reads as TGTGCCAGCAGCCAAGAGCCAGCGGGAGAACCCGGGGAGCTGTTTTTT. Residues: CASSQEPAGEPGELFF.